The clone carrying this T cell receptor (beta chain) was seen many times. The CDR3 covers 15 residues. Germline V lookup: CDR1 MNHEY, CDR2 SVGAGI. The J segment lost 2 bases and the V segment lost 6 bases, leaving 5 bases of the junction unmatched. The sample comes from a study of tumor-infiltrating lymphocytes in primary liver carcinoma. A constant-region primer served to make TCR beta cDNA from about 0.5 ug total RNA. Employing slightly modified ARM-PCR, three nested multiplex PCR rounds were run, and these gave rise to the TCR beta libraries. It was with TRBV1-TRBV30 forward primers and a C-beta reverse primer that the first two PCR rounds were run, at roughly 10 cycles each. TCRdb reprocessed the multiplex PCR reads with MiXCR, giving one entry per CDR3 protein. The sample has about 200,000 distinct CDR3 sequences; 65% are singletons. Germline DNA was also extracted, while the blood RNA originated from unsorted whole blood.

V and J are TRBV6-5 and TRBJ2-7; 12 bases fit TRBD2. The sample consisted of peripheral blood. This receptor was taken from a woman in her sixties with primary liver carcinoma and hepatitis B virus infection. This chain's CDR3 is CASRPRLAGAYEQYF. As DNA, the CDR3 is TGTGCCAGCAGGCCAAGACTAGCGGGGGCCTACGAGCAGTACTTC.